This T cell receptor beta chain came from a study of T cell responses to AZD1222 COVID-19 vaccine. Study observations and caveats: Clonal diversity may have been underestimated in mostly white British donors. Reports indicate that nearly half of spike-specific TCRs are directed at unmutated variant regions.

The V gene's germline CDR1 is KGHDR and CDR2 SFDVKD. There are 15 residues in the CDR3. V gave up 4 bases and J gave up 2 bases, with 11 bases separating them. TCRdb's table, derived via immunoSEQ multiplex PCR, lists solely in-frame clones and lacks some. Here the sample spans over 95,000 clones, more than 85% being singletons. To note about this clone: Its antigen is currently unknown.

The chain uses TRBV24-1 and TRBJ1-5; no definite D call. Specimen: peripheral blood, collected on day 0 of AZD1222 vaccination. The clonotype originates from an adult in good health. Written as DNA, the CDR3 is TGTGCCACCAGTGACTCCCGGGGAGGCAATCAGCCCCAGCATTTT. Translation gives CATSDSRGGNQPQHF.